Sequencing of this TCR beta chain was carried out in a study of monozygotic twins with cystic fibrosis. This CDR3 is built from 11 residues. Trimming took 6 bases from V and 3 from J, leaving 7 bases between them. Per the germline V gene, CDR1 is SGHRS and CDR2 is YFSETQ. Clones were sequenced by immunoSEQ multiplex PCR, and TCRdb holds only the in-frame ones, with some missing. This table holds approximately 13,000 clones, 80% to 95% found once. Sample: blood. V gene TRBV5-1 combines with J gene TRBJ2-7; D is uncertain. This clonotype originated in a girl aged 2-10 years with cystic fibrosis. CDR3 region: CASTLGYEQYF. The CDR3 DNA reads TGCGCCAGCACCCTGGGCTACGAGCAGTACTTC.